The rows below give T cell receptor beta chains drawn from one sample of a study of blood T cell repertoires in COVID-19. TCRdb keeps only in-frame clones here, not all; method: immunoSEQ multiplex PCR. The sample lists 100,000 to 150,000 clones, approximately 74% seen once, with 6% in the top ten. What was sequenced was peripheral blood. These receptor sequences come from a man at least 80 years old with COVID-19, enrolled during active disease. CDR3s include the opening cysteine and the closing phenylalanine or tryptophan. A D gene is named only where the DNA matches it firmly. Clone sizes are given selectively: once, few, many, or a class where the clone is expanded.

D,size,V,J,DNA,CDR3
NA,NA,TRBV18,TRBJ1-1,TGTGCCAGCTCGGCCTCGGGGGGCGGCACTGAAGCTTTCTTT,CASSASGGGTEAFF
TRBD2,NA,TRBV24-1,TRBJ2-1,TGTGCCACCAGTGATCCGACTAGCGTGGGGTACAATGAGCAGTTCTTC,CATSDPTSVGYNEQFF
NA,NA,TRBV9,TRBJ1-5,TGTGCCAGCAGCGTGTTTACGGGTCAGCCCCAGCATTTT,CASSVFTGQPQHF
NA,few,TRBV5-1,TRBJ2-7,TGCGCCAGCAGCTTGGCGAGCCAGACAGGCGAGCAGTACTTC,CASSLASQTGEQYF
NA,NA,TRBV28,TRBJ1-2,TGTGCCAGCAGTTTAAGACAAATCTATGGCTACACCTTC,CASSLRQIYGYTF
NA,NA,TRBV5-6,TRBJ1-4,TGTGCCAGCAGCTTGCAGGGCACTAATGAAAAACTGTTTTTT,CASSLQGTNEKLFF
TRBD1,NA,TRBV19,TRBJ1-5,TGTGCCAGTAGTCGGGACAGGGAAAATCAGCCCCAGCATTTT,CASSRDRENQPQHF
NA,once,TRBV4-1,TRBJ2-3,TGCGCCAGCAGCCTCTTAGCGGTGTCGGTCACAGATACGCAGTATTTT,CASSLLAVSVTDTQYF
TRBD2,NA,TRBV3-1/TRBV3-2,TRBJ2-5,TGTGCCAGCAGCCCTGGGACTAGCCAGGAGACCCAGTACTTC,CASSPGTSQETQYF
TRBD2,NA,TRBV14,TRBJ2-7,TGTGCCAGCAGCAGTACTACTAGCGGGGTTCGTTACGAGCAGTACTTC,CASSSTTSGVRYEQYF
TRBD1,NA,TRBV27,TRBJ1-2,TGTGCCAGCAGTTTCGGGACAGGGGGAGTCTATGGCTACACCTTC,CASSFGTGGVYGYTF
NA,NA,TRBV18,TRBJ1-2,TGTGCCAGCTCAGCGGAGTGGACAGCTAACTATGGCTACACCTTC,CASSAEWTANYGYTF
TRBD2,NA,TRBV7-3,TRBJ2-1,TGTGCCAGCAGCTCCACGGGCGGGAGGGCCGACAATGAGCAGTTCTTC,CASSSTGGRADNEQFF
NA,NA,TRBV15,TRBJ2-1,TGTGCCACCAGTCCGGACTCAAACAGTAACAATGAGCAGTTCTTC,CATSPDSNSNNEQFF
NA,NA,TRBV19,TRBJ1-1,TGTGCCAGTAGTTCTTCAGAGAACACTGAAGCTTTCTTT,CASSSSENTEAFF
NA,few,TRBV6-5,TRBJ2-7,TGTGCCAGCAGTTCCAACAGTATCCTTGGATACGAGCAGTACTTC,CASSSNSILGYEQYF
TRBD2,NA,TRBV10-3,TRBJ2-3,TGTGCCATCAGGCCTAGCGGGAGCACAGATACGCAGTATTTT,CAIRPSGSTDTQYF
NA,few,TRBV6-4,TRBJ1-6,TGTGCCAGCAGTGACTCAGGGGCAAGCTCACCCCTCCACTTT,CASSDSGASSPLHF
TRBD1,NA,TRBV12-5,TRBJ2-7,TGTGCTAGTGGTCGGACAGGGACCTACGAGCAGTACTTC,CASGRTGTYEQYF
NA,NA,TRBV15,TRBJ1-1,TGTGCCACCAGCAGAGTACGGAGCGGTGGAACTGAAGCTTTCTTT,CATSRVRSGGTEAFF
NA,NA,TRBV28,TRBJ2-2,TGTGCCAGCAGTTTACCAGCGGGTATGACCGGGGAGCTGTTTTTT,CASSLPAGMTGELFF
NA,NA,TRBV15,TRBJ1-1,TGTGCCACCAGCAGAGATAGGAGGAACACTGAAGCTTTCTTT,CATSRDRRNTEAFF
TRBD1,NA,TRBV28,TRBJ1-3,TGTGCCAGCATGCAGGGGGGTGCCTTCTCTGGAAACACCATATATTTT,CASMQGGAFSGNTIYF
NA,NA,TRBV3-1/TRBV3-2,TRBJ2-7,TGTGCCAGCAGCCAAGATACGGGCGAGCAGTACTTC,CASSQDTGEQYF
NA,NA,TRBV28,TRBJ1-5,TGTGCCAGCAGCACAGGACCTAGCAATCAGCCCCAGCATTTT,CASSTGPSNQPQHF
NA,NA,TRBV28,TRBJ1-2,TGTGCCAGCACCTCGGTAGCCGGCTACACCTTC,CASTSVAGYTF
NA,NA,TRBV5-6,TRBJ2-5,TGTGCCAGCAGCTCCAACCCGGTCCAAGAGACCCAGTACTTC,CASSSNPVQETQYF
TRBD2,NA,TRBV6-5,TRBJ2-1,TGTGCCGGGGGGGACAATGAGCAGTTCTTC,CAGGDNEQFF
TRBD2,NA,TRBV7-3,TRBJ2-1,TGTGCCAGCAGCCCTGGGACTAGCGGGAGTAGTGAGCAGTTCTTC,CASSPGTSGSSEQFF
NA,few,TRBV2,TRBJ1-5,TGTGCCAGCAGTGAACGAACAGGGAATCAGCCCCAGCATTTT,CASSERTGNQPQHF
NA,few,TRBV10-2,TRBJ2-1,TGCGCCAGCAGTGGGCCCCTGAAGGGGGAGGGGCGTGGGTATGAGCAGTTCTTC,CASSGPLKGEGRGYEQFF
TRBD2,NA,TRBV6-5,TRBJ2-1,TGTGCCAGCAGTTACTGGGGGACTAGAAATGAGCAGTTCTTC,CASSYWGTRNEQFF
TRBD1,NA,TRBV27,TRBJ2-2,TGTGCCAGCAGAAAGACAGGGGGCTATTGGGGGGAGCTGTTTTTT,CASRKTGGYWGELFF
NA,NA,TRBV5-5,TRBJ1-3,TGTGCCAGCAGCTTTGAGGCCCACTCTGGAAACACCATATATTTT,CASSFEAHSGNTIYF
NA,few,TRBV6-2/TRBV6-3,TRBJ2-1,TGTGCCAGCAGTTACGGGGTAGGAAGGGGGATGTACAATGAGCAGTTCTTC,CASSYGVGRGMYNEQFF
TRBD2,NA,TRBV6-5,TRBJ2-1,TGTGCCAGCAGGGGACTAGCGGGGAATGAGCAGTTCTTC,CASRGLAGNEQFF
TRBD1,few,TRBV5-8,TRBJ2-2,TGTGCCAGCAGCTTGGGGGACAGGGTGGACGGGGAGCTGTTTTTT,CASSLGDRVDGELFF
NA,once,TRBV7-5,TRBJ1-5,TGTGCCAGAAGCTTAGTAGGGGGGGCGCGGACCCGAGATTACCGCTTCAGCAATCAGCCCCAGCATTTT,CARSLVGGARTRDYRFSNQPQHF
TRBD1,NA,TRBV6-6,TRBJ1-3,TGTGCCGGAAGACAGGGCAACTCTGGAAACACCATATATTTT,CAGRQGNSGNTIYF
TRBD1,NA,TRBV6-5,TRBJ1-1,TGTGCCAGCAGAATCGACAGGGGGCGGACTTTCTTT,CASRIDRGRTFF
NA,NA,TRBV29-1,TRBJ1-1,TGCAGCGCCCAGACAAGGAACACTGAAGCTTTCTTT,CSAQTRNTEAFF
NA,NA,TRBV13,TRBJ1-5,TGTGCCAGCACCTGGGGGGGTCATCAGCCCCAGCATTTT,CASTWGGHQPQHF
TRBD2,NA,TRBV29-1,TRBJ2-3,TGCAGCACTCCGGGACTAGCGGGAGGGACATTTAGCACAGATACGCAGTATTTT,CSTPGLAGGTFSTDTQYF
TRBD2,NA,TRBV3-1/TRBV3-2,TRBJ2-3,TGTGCCAGCAGCCATTTGTTTACTAGCGGGGATACAGATACGCAGTATTTT,CASSHLFTSGDTDTQYF
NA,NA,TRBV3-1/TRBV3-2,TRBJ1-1,TGTGCCAGCAGCCAAGTAGGCGGGCGGCCTGAAGCTTTCTTT,CASSQVGGRPEAFF
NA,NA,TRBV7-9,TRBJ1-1,TGTGCCAGCAGCAGAGAGGAGAACATGAACACTGAAGCTTTCTTT,CASSREENMNTEAFF
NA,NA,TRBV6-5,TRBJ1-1,TGTGCCAGCAGAGGTAGGGCGGGGAACACTGAAGCTTTCTTT,CASRGRAGNTEAFF
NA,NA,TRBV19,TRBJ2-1,TGTGCCAGTAGTATGAACTATGAGCAGTTCTTC,CASSMNYEQFF
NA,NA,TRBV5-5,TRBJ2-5,TGTGCCAGCAGCTTGTTCAGCGGAGCGGAGACCCAGTACTTC,CASSLFSGAETQYF
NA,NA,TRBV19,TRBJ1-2,TGTGCCAGTTGTCAGGGACTCTATGGCTACACCTTC,CASCQGLYGYTF
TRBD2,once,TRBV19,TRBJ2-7,TGTGCCAGTAGTTATAGCGGGATTAGCTCCTACGAGCAGTACTTC,CASSYSGISSYEQYF
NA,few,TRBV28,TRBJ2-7,TGTGCCAGCAGTAACCCGGGGAGGACGGCGCGTGAGGAGTACTTC,CASSNPGRTAREEYF